This T cell receptor beta chain was recorded in a study of T cells in Graves' hyperthyroidism and ophthalmopathy. Study-wide results and caveats: Blood shared most expanded thyroid clonotypes above 0.001.

Germline V gene lookup returns CDR1 KGHDR and CDR2 SFDVKD. The V and J ends lost 4 bases and 3 bases respectively, with 9 bases between them. CDR3 length equals 14 residues. As for this clonotype: Its antigen is still unknown.

Using RNA transcripts as the source, TCR beta CDR3 regions were amplified. First-round RT-PCR of the TCR CDR3 relied on the HTBI primer set. TCRdb re-derived calls from the multiplex PCR reads in MiXCR, one entry per CDR3 protein. Among roughly 580,000 distinct CDR3 sequences listed, roughly 50% were seen once. This TCR was sampled from a woman between 18 and 30 years old with Graves' hyperthyroidism. This chain connects TRBV24-1 to TRBJ1-5; D remains ambiguous. Input material: peripheral blood or thyroid tissue (not recorded which). CDR3 sequence reads: CATSDTRHNQPQHF. For the CDR3, the DNA is TGTGCCACCAGTGACACCCGACACAATCAGCCCCAGCATTTT.